These 20 T cell receptor beta chains came from one sample sequenced in a study of human T cells and chemical hapten exposure listed by TCRdb under 2021. The sample's time point label, in plain terms: pre-sensitization, week 0. The meaning of the sample's treatment or condition label: therapeutic diphenylcyclopropenone sensitization with weekly scalp DPC. Total RNA was extracted from unfractionated whole blood collected in Tempus Blood RNA tubes. The library was generated by RACE. Sequencing took place on a NextSeq 500. TCRdb applied fastp at Q25 and MiXCR to the public reads, then kept only in-frame beta chains. Rows with a matching CDR3 protein are joined into one entry that keeps the most common DNA and genes. The sample table contains almost 35,000 distinct CDR3 sequences; only one count was recorded for 10% of them. The ten largest clones represent 25% to 30% of the sample. Sequencing was performed on whole blood, taken in connection with sensitization to the hapten diphenylcyclopropenone (DPC). The receptors here all came from a man aged 50 to 59 with alopecia areata. Some clones in this sample may be carry-over from other donors' samples.

The chain recombines TRBV24-1 with TRBJ2-1; 9 bases fit TRBD1. The V gene end was trimmed by 3 bases and the J gene end by 5 bases; junction bases not matched to a gene: 4. This CDR3 spans 15 amino acids. Germline-derived CDR1 and CDR2 are KGHDR and SFDVKD. CDR3 DNA sequence: TGTGCCACCAGTGATCGGACAGGGGCGGACAATGAGCAGTTCTTC. Encoded protein: CATSDRTGADNEQFF.

This clonotype was found many times. The chain has TRBV12-3 or TRBV12-4 and TRBJ2-5, with 7 nucleotides matching TRBD2. This CDR3 spans 15 amino acids. Trimming took 3 bases from V and 6 from J; bases not matched to a gene: 10. CDR3 sequence reads: CASSLREGPQKTQYF. Here the CDR3 DNA reads TGTGCCAGCAGTTTGAGGGAGGGGCCTCAAAAGACCCAGTACTTC.

This clonotype was seen only a few times. The rearrangement uses TRBV7-2 and TRBJ2-7, with D perhaps TRBD2 (6 bases). This CDR3 is built from 11 residues. The V gene's germline CDR1 is SGHTA and CDR2 FQGNSA. Trimming took off 5 bases at V and 8 bases at J, with 10 bases between the two ends. CDR3 DNA sequence: TGTGCCAGCAGCCCGGGGGTTAAGCAGTACTTC. Its translation is CASSPGVKQYF. The full variable domain, its missing parts supplied by reference TRBV7-2 and TRBJ2-7, is GAGVSQSPSNKVTEKGKDVELRCDPISGHTALYWYRQSLGQGLEFLIYFQGNSAPDKSGLPSDRFSAERTGGSVSTLTIQRTQQEDSAVYLCASSPGVKQYFGPGTRLTVT.

This clonotype was seen only once. The chain is built from TRBV29-1 and TRBJ1-1, with no clear D. Germline V gene data show CDR1 as SQVTM and CDR2 as ANQGSEA. Between the trimmed V and J ends, which lost 6 bases and 7 bases, there was a span of 12 bases. This CDR3 is 11 amino acids long. CDR3 loop: CSVGDGNEAFF. In nucleotides, the CDR3 is TGCAGCGTGGGTGATGGGAATGAAGCTTTCTTT.

The sample holds many counts of this clonotype. CDR3 bases: TGTGCCTGGAGTTTGCAGGGGGGGCCCTACGAGCAGTACTTC. This sequence encodes CAWSLQGGPYEQYF. The chain has TRBV30 and TRBJ2-7; D may match TRBD1 or TRBD2 (7 bases each). The CDR3 is made up of 14 amino acids. Germline V gene data show CDR1 as GTSNPN and CDR2 as SVGIG (reference sequence). Trimming left V 2 bases short and J 2 bases short, with 13 bases between.

This clonotype was picked up a small number of times. V gene TRBV7-9 combines with J gene TRBJ1-1; D gene ambiguous. Germline V gene sequence: CDR1 SEHNR, CDR2 FQNEAQ (reference sequence). The CDR3 covers 12 residues. Deletions cut 4 bases from V and 1 base from J, with 4 bases between. CDR3 in amino acids: CASSWENTEAFF. CDR3 coding DNA: TGTGCCAGCAGCTGGGAGAACACTGAAGCTTTCTTT.

This clonotype was seen many times. The chain couples TRBV7-9 to TRBJ2-2, with D hard to call. The V gene's germline CDR1 is SEHNR and CDR2 FQNEAQ (reference sequence). V was trimmed by 1 base and J by 5 bases, leaving 2 bases between them. CDR3 length: 12 residues. The CDR3 here is CASSLVTGELFF. The CDR3 nucleotides read TGTGCCAGCAGCTTAGTAACCGGGGAGCTGTTTTTT. Using reference TRBV7-9 and TRBJ2-2 for the parts outside the CDR3, the full variable domain is DTGVSQNPRHKITKRGQNVTFRCDPISEHNRLYWYRQTLGQGPEFLTYFQNEAQLEKSRLLSDRFSAERPKGSFSTLEIQRTEQGDSAMYLCASSLVTGELFFGEGSRLTVL.

This clonotype was seen many times. The rearrangement links TRBV11-2 to TRBJ2-7; tentative D call: TRBD2 (5 bases). V was cut by 0 bases and J by 2 bases, with 8 bases left in between. CDR3 size: 14 residues. The germline V gene encodes CDR1 SGHAT and CDR2 FQNNGV. The CDR3: CASSLDLATYEQYF. CDR3 nucleotide sequence: TGTGCCAGCAGCTTAGATCTAGCTACCTACGAGCAGTACTTC.

This clonotype was observed at least ten times. J is TRBJ2-3 and V is TRBV20-1; no clear D gene. Germline CDR1 is DFQATT and CDR2 is SNEGSKA (reference sequence). The CDR3 sequence is 15 residues long. V lost 0 bases and J lost 7, with 17 bases in between. Here the CDR3 reads CSARDRAARTYTQYF. CDR3 DNA sequence: TGCAGTGCTAGAGATCGGGCGGCGCGCACGTATACGCAGTATTTT.

This clonotype appeared many times. V gene TRBV4-1 combines with J gene TRBJ1-1; D not resolved. Germline V gene sequence: CDR1 MGHRA, CDR2 YSYEKL. This CDR3 is built from 19 residues. Trimming removed 0 bases from V and 0 bases from J, with 20 bases in between. The CDR3 protein is CASSQDGTRPKLLNTEAFF. The CDR3 DNA reads as TGCGCCAGCAGCCAAGACGGCACGAGGCCAAAGCTTTTGAACACTGAAGCTTTCTTT.

The chain combines TRBV20-1 with TRBJ1-6, with 7 bases lining up with TRBD1. Trimming at V came to 5 bases and at J to 6 bases, leaving 4 bases not matched to a gene. The CDR3 is 13 residues long. Germline assignment: CDR1 DFQATT and CDR2 SNEGSKA (reference sequence). The CDR3 DNA reads TGCAGTGCTCCGGGACAGTTTAATTCACCCCTCCACTTT. The encoded protein is CSAPGQFNSPLHF.

This clonotype was observed many times. This sequence joins TRBV27 and TRBJ2-5; D tentatively reads TRBD1 or TRBD2 (6 bases each). V lost 3 bases, J lost 0 bases, and 11 bases lay in between. CDR1 is MNHEY, CDR2 SMNVEV, per germline (reference sequence). The CDR3 consists of 15 residues. The CDR3 protein is CASSFGGAYQETQYF. The CDR3 DNA reads TGTGCCAGCAGTTTCGGGGGCGCGTACCAAGAGACCCAGTACTTC.

The table lists this clonotype with many counts. V usage is TRBV5-1 and J usage is TRBJ2-1; 11 bases are a match to TRBD2. The length of the CDR3 is 18 residues. The junction had 10 bases not matched to a gene; V was cut back by 4 bases and J by 1 base. CDR1 SGHRS and CDR2 YFSETQ come from the germline V gene. The CDR3 coding sequence is TGCGCCAGCAGCGCAGCCGGGACTAGCGGAGCGTCCTACAATGAGCAGTTCTTC. Translating it yields CASSAAGTSGASYNEQFF.

This clonotype came up many times. V is TRBV12-3 or TRBV12-4 and J is TRBJ1-2; D remains ambiguous. Trimming removed 5 bases at V and 4 bases at J, with 17 bases between. The CDR3 has 15 amino acids. The CDR3 here is CASSRVDELFYGYTF. The CDR3 coding sequence is TGTGCCAGCAGTCGAGTTGATGAATTGTTCTATGGCTACACCTTC.

This clonotype was counted between two and nine times. The chain carries TRBV10-2 and TRBJ2-1, with 10 positions matching TRBD2. Germline loops: CDR1 WSHSY, CDR2 SAAADI. The CDR3 runs 12 residues. Trimming at V came to 8 bases and at J to 13 bases, leaving 8 bases not matched to a gene. The CDR3 sequence is CASWGASGSQFF. The CDR3 nucleotides read TGCGCCAGCTGGGGGGCTAGCGGGAGTCAGTTCTTC.

The V gene is TRBV10-3, the J gene TRBJ2-4; TRBD2 aligns across 8 bases. The CDR3 contains 14 residues. Germline-derived CDR1 and CDR2 are ENHRY and SYGVKD. V gave up 3 bases and J gave up 8 bases; unmatched junction bases: 6. The CDR3 DNA is TGTGCCATCAGTGAAGGACTAGCAGGCGACATTCAGTACTTC. Amino acid sequence: CAISEGLAGDIQYF.

The chain links TRBV27 to TRBJ1-4; D is unresolved. CDR1 and CDR2 from the germline V gene are MNHEY and SMNVEV (reference sequence). Deletions cut 5 bases from V and 3 bases from J, with 13 bases between. This CDR3 has 15 amino acids. In nucleotides, the CDR3 is TGTGCCAGCAGTCTTCGGAGCGGGGCTAATGAAAAACTGTTTTTT. Protein sequence: CASSLRSGANEKLFF.

The chain has TRBV4-1 and TRBJ1-6, with D uncertain. The CDR3 runs 14 residues. Deletions cut 4 bases from V and 7 bases from J, with 11 bases between. CDR1 and CDR2 (germline): MGHRA, YSYEKL. The CDR3 region has the DNA TGCGCCAGCAGCCGAGACCTAGGGAATTCACCCCTCCACTTT. Its protein product is CASSRDLGNSPLHF.

This clonotype was picked up a small number of times. The rearrangement joins TRBV5-4 to TRBJ2-2; D might be TRBD1 or TRBD2, each matching 7 bases. Per the germline V gene, CDR1 is SGHNT and CDR2 is YYREEE (reference sequence). CDR3 size: 17 residues. The V end was cut by 3 bases, the J end by 6 bases, with 21 bases between. The CDR3 loop reads CASSSGGLDRAAGELFF. The CDR3 region has the DNA TGTGCCAGCAGCTCCGGGGGGTTAGACAGGGCGGCCGGGGAGCTGTTTTTT.

The sample holds a few counts of this clonotype. The chain combines TRBV2 with TRBJ2-1, with TRBD2 as a possible D gene (6 bases). Trimming removed 8 bases from V and 0 bases from J, with 11 bases in between. This CDR3 has 14 amino acids. Germline CDR1 is SNHLY and CDR2 is FYNNEI. CDR3 sequence: CASEGLGSYNEQFF. The CDR3 DNA reads as TGTGCCAGCGAGGGACTTGGCTCCTACAATGAGCAGTTCTTC.